A single count supports the clone carrying this T cell receptor beta chain. The TCR beta CDR3 regions underwent amplification using RNA transcripts as the source. A set of HTBI primers served as the primers for a first-round RT-PCR of the TCR CDR3. TCRdb analysed the multiplex PCR reads with MiXCR anew, one entry per CDR3 protein. The table includes 600,000 to 700,000 distinct CDR3 sequences, about 14% detected once. The source of the sample is a study of T cells in Graves' hyperthyroidism and ophthalmopathy. The clonotype was recovered from a woman in her thirties or forties with Graves' ophthalmopathy. Sequencing was performed on blood.

CDR3 nucleotide sequence: TGTGCCAGTATGTCGGGCAATCAGCCCCAGCATTTT. It is translated as CASMSGNQPQHF. This chain joins TRBV19 and TRBJ1-5; D uncertain. The germline V gene encodes CDR1 LNHDA and CDR2 SQIVND (reference sequence). The CDR3 runs to 12 residues. V shed 7 bases and J shed 2 bases, with 6 bases lying between them.